Listed below are T cell receptor beta chains from one sample, sequenced in a study of T cells in Graves' hyperthyroidism and ophthalmopathy. TCRdb independently ran MiXCR on the multiplex PCR reads; one entry per CDR3 protein. Here the sample spans roughly 110,000 distinct CDR3 sequences, 15% to 20% being singletons. Sequenced material: blood. The receptors stem from a woman in her forties or fifties with Graves' hyperthyroidism. Each CDR3 is given with its conserved first and last residue. A D gene is named only where the DNA matches it firmly. Expanded clones get a size class; other rows say once, few or many, or leave the size out.

NA,TRBJ2-1,TRBV11-2,NA,CASSPRWDKPAYNEQFF,TGTGCCAGCAGCCCCAGGTGGGACAAGCCAGCCTACAATGAGCAGTTCTTC
many,TRBJ1-5,TRBV20-1,NA,CSACGGYTTCQPQHF,TGCAGTGCTTGCGGTGGGTACACGACTTGCCAGCCCCAGCATTTT
many,TRBJ2-1,TRBV19,NA,CASSRTGFGEQFF,TGTGCCAGTAGTAGAACAGGGTTCGGTGAGCAGTTCTTC
many,TRBJ2-5,TRBV5-1,TRBD2,CASSPTSVGETQYF,TGCGCCAGCAGCCCAACTAGCGTCGGGGAGACCCAGTACTTC
NA,TRBJ1-1,TRBV3-1,TRBD1,CASSLTGTANTEAFF,TGTGCCAGCAGCTTGACAGGGACCGCGAACACTGAAGCTTTCTTT
many,TRBJ1-4,TRBV11-2,NA,CASSFRGPNEKLFF,TGTGCCAGCAGCTTTCGCGGGCCTAATGAAAAACTGTTTTTT
many,TRBJ2-7,TRBV4-1,NA,CASSQEHTGLSEQYF,TGCGCCAGCAGCCAAGAACATACGGGACTCTCCGAGCAGTACTTC
many,TRBJ2-6,TRBV28,TRBD1,CASRPGGSGANVLTF,TGTGCCAGCAGACCAGGGGGCTCTGGGGCCAACGTCCTGACTTTC
few,TRBJ2-1,TRBV6-2/TRBV6-3,NA,CASSYLAGVNEQFF,TGTGCCAGCAGTTACCTCGCGGGCGTCAATGAGCAGTTCTTC
many,TRBJ2-3,TRBV11-2,TRBD2,CASSLGTSGRLQLDTQYF,TGTGCCAGCAGCTTAGGGACTAGCGGGCGACTCCAACTAGATACGCAGTATTTT
many,TRBJ1-5,TRBV15,TRBD1,CATSRQGINQPQHF,TGTGCCACCAGCCGACAGGGAATCAATCAGCCCCAGCATTTT
many,TRBJ2-3,TRBV18,NA,CASSPTFSQGTDTQYF,TGTGCCAGCTCACCAACATTTTCCCAGGGAACAGATACGCAGTATTTT
few,TRBJ1-1,TRBV10-3,TRBD1,CASATGGWTAEAFF,TGTGCCTCTGCTACAGGGGGCTGGACTGCTGAAGCTTTCTTT
many,TRBJ1-1,TRBV6-1,NA,CASSESLGQSEAFF,TGTGCCAGCAGTGAAAGTCTAGGGCAGAGTGAAGCTTTCTTT
many,TRBJ2-1,TRBV3-1,NA,CASSQDLEEVDEQFF,TGTGCCAGCAGCCAAGATTTAGAAGAGGTGGATGAGCAGTTCTTC
few,TRBJ2-1,TRBV20-1,TRBD2,CSARSLGGRGGDEQFF,TGCAGTGCTAGGTCCCTTGGCGGGAGGGGAGGGGATGAGCAGTTCTTC
NA,TRBJ2-3,TRBV7-9,NA,CASSDTTGGVGDTQYF,TGTGCCAGCAGCGACACTACTGGCGGGGTGGGAGATACGCAGTATTTT
many,TRBJ2-3,TRBV19,NA,CASSIAGSDTDTQYF,TGTGCCAGTAGTATAGCCGGGAGCGACACAGATACGCAGTATTTT
many,TRBJ1-6,TRBV12-3/TRBV12-4,TRBD1,CASRKQGDDSPLHF,TGTGCCAGCAGGAAACAGGGGGACGATTCACCCCTCCACTTT
many,TRBJ2-2,TRBV3-1,NA,CASSQGPTPGELFF,TGTGCCAGCAGCCAAGGGCCTACACCCGGGGAGCTGTTTTTT
many,TRBJ2-5,TRBV28,TRBD1,CASSQRGLETQYF,TGTGCCAGCAGCCAAAGGGGGCTGGAGACCCAGTACTTC
many,TRBJ1-2,TRBV11-2,NA,CASSLGPGSNYGYTF,TGTGCCAGCAGCTTAGGGCCAGGCTCTAACTATGGCTACACCTTC
many,TRBJ2-1,TRBV20-1,TRBD2,CSAYLSGKARTEQFF,TGCAGTGCTTACCTCAGCGGGAAGGCCCGAACTGAGCAGTTCTTC
NA,TRBJ2-7,TRBV6-5,NA,CASSLEGSEQYF,TGTGCCAGCAGCTTAGAAGGGTCCGAGCAGTACTTC
many,TRBJ2-3,TRBV28,TRBD2,CASSLGGRGSTDTQYF,TGTGCCAGCAGTTTAGGGGGGAGGGGAAGCACAGATACGCAGTATTTT
many,TRBJ2-3,TRBV5-4,TRBD1,CASSFGQGNADTQYF,TGTGCCAGCAGCTTCGGACAGGGGAATGCAGATACGCAGTATTTT
many,TRBJ1-5,TRBV19,NA,CASSMGETVGQPQHF,TGTGCCAGTAGTATGGGGGAGACAGTAGGACAGCCCCAGCATTTT
many,TRBJ2-1,TRBV11-2,NA,CASSVGVEQFF,TGTGCCAGCAGCGTAGGTGTTGAGCAGTTCTTC
many,TRBJ2-1,TRBV19,NA,CASTYGTSYNEQFF,TGTGCCAGTACCTACGGGACATCTTACAATGAGCAGTTCTTC
few,TRBJ1-2,TRBV9,NA,CASSVGAGWLGYTF,TGTGCCAGCAGCGTAGGGGCAGGGTGGCTTGGCTACACCTTC
many,TRBJ2-1,TRBV12-3/TRBV12-4,TRBD1,CASSPGTGPNEQFF,TGTGCCAGCAGTCCCGGGACAGGGCCCAATGAGCAGTTCTTC
many,TRBJ2-2,TRBV13,NA,CASSFSVTVRTGELFF,TGTGCCAGCAGCTTCAGCGTAACGGTCCGAACCGGGGAGCTGTTTTTT
many,TRBJ1-5,TRBV6-1,NA,CASRPGLSNQPQHF,TGTGCCAGCAGACCCGGTCTCTCCAATCAGCCCCAGCATTTT
many,TRBJ1-2,TRBV18,TRBD1,CASSPLGQGAHNYGYTF,TGTGCCAGCTCACCCCTGGGACAGGGGGCGCATAACTATGGCTACACCTTC
NA,TRBJ1-5,TRBV28,NA,CASSLQQGPHQPQHF,TGTGCCAGCAGTTTACAACAGGGACCACATCAGCCCCAGCATTTT
NA,TRBJ2-1,TRBV19,TRBD2,CASNGGRAFEQFF,TGTGCCAGTAACGGCGGGAGGGCTTTTGAGCAGTTCTTC
NA,TRBJ2-1,TRBV20-1,TRBD2,CSAREVYASGRFGTYNEQFF,TGCAGTGCTAGAGAGGTTTATGCTAGCGGGAGATTCGGCACCTACAATGAGCAGTTCTTC
many,TRBJ2-1,TRBV28,NA,CASSPLGVSYNEQFF,TGTGCCAGCAGCCCGCTCGGGGTTTCCTACAATGAGCAGTTCTTC
NA,TRBJ2-1,TRBV28,TRBD1,CASRATVTGSNEQFF,TGTGCCAGCAGAGCTACAGTGACAGGGAGCAATGAGCAGTTCTTC
NA,TRBJ2-7,TRBV7-8,NA,CASSLGALSYEQYF,TGTGCCAGCAGCCTAGGGGCCCTATCCTACGAGCAGTACTTC
NA,TRBJ2-7,TRBV11-2,TRBD2,CASSASSGSSYEQYF,TGTGCCAGCAGCGCATCTAGCGGAAGCTCCTACGAGCAGTACTTC
many,TRBJ1-2,TRBV11-1,NA,CASRQGTDGYTF,TGTGCCAGCAGACAAGGGACGGATGGCTACACCTTC
NA,TRBJ1-2,TRBV3-1,NA,CASGFSEGYTF,TGTGCCAGCGGGTTTTCGGAAGGCTACACCTTC
once,TRBJ2-7,TRBV6-5,NA,CASSYSISMGRVLIYEQYF,TGTGCCAGCAGTTACTCGATCAGCATGGGCAGGGTATTAATCTACGAGCAGTACTTC
many,TRBJ2-3,TRBV12-3/TRBV12-4,TRBD2,CASKIAGGADTQYF,TGTGCCAGCAAAATTGCGGGAGGGGCAGATACGCAGTATTTT
NA,TRBJ1-2,TRBV5-4,TRBD1,CASSHRDRDGYGYTF,TGTGCCAGCAGCCACCGGGACAGGGATGGCTATGGCTACACCTTC
many,TRBJ2-5,TRBV3-1,TRBD1,CASSQPRDREETQHF,TGTGCCAGCAGCCAACCCCGGGACAGGGAAGAGACCCAGCACTTC
many,TRBJ2-5,TRBV11-2,TRBD2,CASSLEGPGLAGGETQYF,TGTGCCAGCAGCTTAGAAGGCCCGGGCCTAGCGGGAGGAGAGACCCAGTACTTC
few,TRBJ2-3,TRBV20-1,TRBD2,CSERSGSGDTQYF,TGCAGTGAGAGGAGCGGGAGTGGTGATACGCAGTATTTT
many,TRBJ2-1,TRBV2,NA,CASSGYPYNEQFF,TGTGCCAGCAGTGGTTATCCCTACAATGAGCAGTTCTTC